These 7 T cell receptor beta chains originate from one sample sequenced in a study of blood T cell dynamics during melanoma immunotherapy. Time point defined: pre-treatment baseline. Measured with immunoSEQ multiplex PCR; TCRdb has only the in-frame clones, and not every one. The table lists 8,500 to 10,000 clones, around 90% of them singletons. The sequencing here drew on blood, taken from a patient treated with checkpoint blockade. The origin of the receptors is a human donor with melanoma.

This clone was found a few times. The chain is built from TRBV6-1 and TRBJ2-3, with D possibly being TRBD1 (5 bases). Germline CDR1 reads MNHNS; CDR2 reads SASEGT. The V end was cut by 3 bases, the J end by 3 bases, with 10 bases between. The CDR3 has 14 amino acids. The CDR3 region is CASSDRASTDTQYF. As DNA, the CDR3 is TGTGCCAGCAGTGACAGGGCCAGTACAGATACGCAGTATTTT.

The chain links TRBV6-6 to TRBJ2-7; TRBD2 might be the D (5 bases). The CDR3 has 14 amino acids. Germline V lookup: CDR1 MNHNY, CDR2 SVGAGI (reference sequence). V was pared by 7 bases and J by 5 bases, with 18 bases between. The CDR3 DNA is TGTGCCAGCACGGGTGGACTTTCCGGCCACGAGCAGTACTTC. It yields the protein CASTGGLSGHEQYF.

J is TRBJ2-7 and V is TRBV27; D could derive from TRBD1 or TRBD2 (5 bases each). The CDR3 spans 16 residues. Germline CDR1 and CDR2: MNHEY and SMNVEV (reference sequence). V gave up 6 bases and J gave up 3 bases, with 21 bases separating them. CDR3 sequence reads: CASSPAVGEINYEQYF. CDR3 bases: TGTGCCAGCAGCCCCGCTGTGGGGGAGATCAACTACGAGCAGTACTTC.

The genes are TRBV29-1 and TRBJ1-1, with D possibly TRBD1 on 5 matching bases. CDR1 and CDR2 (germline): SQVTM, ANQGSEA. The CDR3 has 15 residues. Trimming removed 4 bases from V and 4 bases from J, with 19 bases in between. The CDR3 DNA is TGCAGCGTTGGGGCCGGTTGGGGGATGGGCACTGAAGCTTTCTTT. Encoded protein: CSVGAGWGMGTEAFF. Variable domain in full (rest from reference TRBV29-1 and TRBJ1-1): SAVISQKPSRDICQRGTSLTIQCQVDSQVTMMFWYRQQPGQSLTLIATANQGSEATYESGFVIDKFPISRPNLTFSTLTVSNMSPEDSSIYLCSVGAGWGMGTEAFFGQGTRLTVV.

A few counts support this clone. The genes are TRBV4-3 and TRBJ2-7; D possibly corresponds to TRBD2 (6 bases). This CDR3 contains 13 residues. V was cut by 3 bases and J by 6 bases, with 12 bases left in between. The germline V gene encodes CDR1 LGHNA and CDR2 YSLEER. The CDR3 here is CASSHGGSREQYF. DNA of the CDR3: TGCGCCAGCAGCCACGGGGGAAGCCGCGAGCAGTACTTC.

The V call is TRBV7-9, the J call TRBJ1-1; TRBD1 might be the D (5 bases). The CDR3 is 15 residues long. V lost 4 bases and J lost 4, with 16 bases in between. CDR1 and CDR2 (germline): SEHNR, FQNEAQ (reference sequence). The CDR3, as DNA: TGTGCCAGCAGCTCGGGCGGGACCGTGGGCACTGAAGCTTTCTTT. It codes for CASSSGGTVGTEAFF. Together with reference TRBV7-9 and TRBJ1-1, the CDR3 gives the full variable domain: DTGVSQNPRHKITKRGQNVTFRCDPISEHNRLYWYRQTLGQGPEFLTYFQNEAQLEKSRLLSDRFSAERPKGSFSTLEIQRTEQGDSAMYLCASSSGGTVGTEAFFGQGTRLTVV.

The CDR3 DNA reads as TGTGCCAGCAGCTTTCTTGGGAATAATGAAAAACTGTTTTTT. This gives the protein CASSFLGNNEKLFF. The chain has TRBV5-4 and TRBJ1-4; no definite D call. V shed 2 bases and J shed 4 bases, with 9 bases lying between them. Germline V lookup: CDR1 SGHNT, CDR2 YYREEE (reference sequence). The CDR3 consists of 14 residues.